The entry that follows covers one T cell receptor (beta chain) sequence. Germline-derived CDR1 and CDR2 are ENHRY and SYGVKD. This CDR3 has 15 residues. V lost 4 bases to trimming and J lost 4 bases, with 14 bases between them. This sample is drawn from a study of OX40 agonist ivuxolimab in advanced cancers. Overall study: Participants averaged roughly 60 years of age (range 23 to 79) and were around 83% male.

The assay was immunoSEQ multiplex PCR, and TCRdb's table has in-frame clones only and misses some. The sample carries 40,000 to 45,000 clones, 70% to 85% recorded once. The gene calls are TRBV10-3 and TRBJ2-1; D might be TRBD2 (6 bases). The sample in question was CD4+ or CD8+ T cells sorted from blood, obtained in a trial of the OX40 agonist ivuxolimab. The TCR comes from an adult with an advanced solid tumor such as melanoma, head and neck, liver or kidney cancer. The CDR3 here is CAISVDLAEYNEQFF. As DNA, the CDR3 is TGTGCCATCAGTGTGGACTTAGCGGAGTACAATGAGCAGTTCTTC.